This T cell receptor beta chain was retrieved from a study of cytomegalovirus exposure and HLA in healthy donors. Findings and limits, study-wide: One variant, a missense change in DCLRE1C, was linked in a later analysis to TCR beta V- and J-gene trimming.

The V gene's germline CDR1 is MGHRA and CDR2 YSYEKL. Deletions cut 2 bases from V and 4 bases from J, with 11 bases between. The CDR3 extends over 14 amino acids. At least ten counts were recorded for this clone. Its target is unknown. The PCR made use of 60 Vbeta and 13 Jbeta primers. Libraries were prepared by immunoSEQ multiplex PCR; TCRdb keeps only in-frame clonotypes and omits some of them. The sample yields about 130,000 clones, about 8.5% seen once. This receptor was taken from a man aged 40-50 years in good health and CMV-seronegative. The specimen sequenced was PBMCs. V and J are TRBV4-1 and TRBJ1-1; possibly TRBD1 for D (6 bases). This chain's CDR3 is CASSQSLGGTEAFF. The CDR3 nucleotides are TGCGCCAGCAGCCAATCGCTAGGGGGCACTGAAGCTTTCTTT.